Detailed here is one T cell receptor (beta chain). Its cognate antigen is unknown. Assay used: immunoSEQ multiplex PCR; TCRdb lists only in-frame clones, some missing. Altogether tens of thousands of clones are present, 72% being singletons, with the ten largest covering roughly 1.2%. The V and J ends lost 3 bases and 5 bases, in that order; junction bases with no gene match: 8. Per germline, CDR1 LGHNA and CDR2 YSLEER. The CDR3 runs to 15 residues. The data originate from a study of PD-1 blockade in classical Hodgkin lymphoma. Findings of the study overall: A significant rise in TCR diversity by C4D1 was seen for CD4+ but not CD8+ cells. Patients excluded were those beginning nivolumab under 1 year after ASCT. When set against healthy donors, newly diagnosed patients were reported to show lower baseline TCR diversity.

Time point noted: cycle 4 day 1 (C4D1), after more than five weeks of nivolumab. Each of the patients experienced relapse following autologous stem cell transplantation, and their brentuximab vedotin exposure differed. Purification of CD4+ T cells from thawed PBMCs was achieved by magnetic negative selection. This clonotype originated in a human donor with classical Hodgkin lymphoma. The chain links TRBV4-3 to TRBJ2-3; 7 bases fit TRBD2. Sample: CD4+ T cells from blood, taken before the fourth cycle of nivolumab. Here the CDR3 DNA reads TGCGCCAGCAGCCAGGAACAACGGGGGGTAGATACGCAGTATTTT. Its protein is CASSQEQRGVDTQYF.